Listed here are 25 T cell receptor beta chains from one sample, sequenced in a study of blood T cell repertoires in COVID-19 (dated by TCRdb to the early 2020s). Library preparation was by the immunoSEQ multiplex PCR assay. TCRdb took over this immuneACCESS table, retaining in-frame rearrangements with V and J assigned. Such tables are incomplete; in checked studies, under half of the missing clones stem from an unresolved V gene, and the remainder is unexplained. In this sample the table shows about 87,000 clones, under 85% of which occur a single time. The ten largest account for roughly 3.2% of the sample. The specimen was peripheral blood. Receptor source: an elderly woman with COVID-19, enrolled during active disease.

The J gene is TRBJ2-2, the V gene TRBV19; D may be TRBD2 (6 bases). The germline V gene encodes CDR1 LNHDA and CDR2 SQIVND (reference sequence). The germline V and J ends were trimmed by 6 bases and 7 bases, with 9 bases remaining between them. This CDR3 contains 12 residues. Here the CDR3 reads CASRWGVGELFF. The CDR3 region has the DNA TGTGCCAGTAGGTGGGGGGTCGGGGAGCTGTTTTTT.

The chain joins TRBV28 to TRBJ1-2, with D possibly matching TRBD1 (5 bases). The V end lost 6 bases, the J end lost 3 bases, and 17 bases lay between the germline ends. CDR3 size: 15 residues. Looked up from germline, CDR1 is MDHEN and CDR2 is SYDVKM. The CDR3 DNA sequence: TGTGCCAGCAGCTCCCCGTGGGGCGCGGACTATGGCTACACCTTC. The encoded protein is CASSSPWGADYGYTF.

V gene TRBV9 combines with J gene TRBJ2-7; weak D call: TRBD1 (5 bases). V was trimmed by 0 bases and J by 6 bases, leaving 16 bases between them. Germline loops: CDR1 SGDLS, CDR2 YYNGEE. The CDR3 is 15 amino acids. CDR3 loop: CASSVEAHSGAEQYF. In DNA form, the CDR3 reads TGTGCCAGCAGCGTAGAAGCCCACTCTGGGGCCGAGCAGTACTTC.

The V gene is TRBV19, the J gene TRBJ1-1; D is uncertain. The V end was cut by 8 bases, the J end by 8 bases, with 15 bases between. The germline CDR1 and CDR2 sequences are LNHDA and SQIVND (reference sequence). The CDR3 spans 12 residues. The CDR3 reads CASYGRRNEAFF. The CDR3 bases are TGTGCCAGTTATGGGAGAAGGAACGAAGCTTTCTTT.

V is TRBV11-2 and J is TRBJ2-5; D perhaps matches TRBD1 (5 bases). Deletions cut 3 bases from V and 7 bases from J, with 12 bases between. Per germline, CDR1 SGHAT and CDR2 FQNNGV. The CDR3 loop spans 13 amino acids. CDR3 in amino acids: CASSFGDTGTQYF. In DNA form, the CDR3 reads TGTGCCAGCAGCTTTGGGGATACAGGGACCCAGTACTTC.

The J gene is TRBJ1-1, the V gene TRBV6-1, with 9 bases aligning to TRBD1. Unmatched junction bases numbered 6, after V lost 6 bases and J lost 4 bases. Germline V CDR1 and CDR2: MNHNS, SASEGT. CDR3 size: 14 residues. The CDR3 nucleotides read TGTGCCAGCAGGCCGGGACAGGGTCGCACTGAAGCTTTCTTT. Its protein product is CASRPGQGRTEAFF.

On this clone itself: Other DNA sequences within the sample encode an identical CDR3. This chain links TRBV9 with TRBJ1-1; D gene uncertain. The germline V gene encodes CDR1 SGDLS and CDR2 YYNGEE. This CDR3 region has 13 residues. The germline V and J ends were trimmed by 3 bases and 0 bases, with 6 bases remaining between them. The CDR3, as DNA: TGTGCCAGCAGCGCCGGGATGAACACTGAAGCTTTCTTT. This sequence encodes CASSAGMNTEAFF.

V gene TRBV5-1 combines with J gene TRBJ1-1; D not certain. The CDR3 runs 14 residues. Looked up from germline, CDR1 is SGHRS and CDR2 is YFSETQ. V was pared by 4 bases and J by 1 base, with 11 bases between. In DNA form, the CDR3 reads TGCGCCAGCAGCCTAACCACAGCGAACACTGAAGCTTTCTTT. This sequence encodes CASSLTTANTEAFF.

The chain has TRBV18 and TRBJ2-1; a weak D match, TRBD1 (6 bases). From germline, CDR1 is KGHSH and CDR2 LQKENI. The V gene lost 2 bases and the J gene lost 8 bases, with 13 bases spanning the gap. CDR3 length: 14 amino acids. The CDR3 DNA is TGTGCCAGCTCACCAAAAGGGGGTTTCGATGAGCAGTTCTTC. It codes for CASSPKGGFDEQFF.

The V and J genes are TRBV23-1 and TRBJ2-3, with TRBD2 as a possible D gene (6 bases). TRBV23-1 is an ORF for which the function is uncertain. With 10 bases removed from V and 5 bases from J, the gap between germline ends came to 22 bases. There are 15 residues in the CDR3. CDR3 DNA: TGCGCCACTCCCACTATAACTTCGCGGGGAGATACGCAGTATTTT. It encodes CATPTITSRGDTQYF.

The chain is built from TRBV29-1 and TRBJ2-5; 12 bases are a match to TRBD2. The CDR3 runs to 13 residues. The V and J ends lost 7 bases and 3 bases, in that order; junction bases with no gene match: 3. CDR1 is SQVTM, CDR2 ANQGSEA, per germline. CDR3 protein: CSDRLAGEETQYF. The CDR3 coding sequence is TGCAGCGACCGACTAGCGGGAGAAGAGACCCAGTACTTC.

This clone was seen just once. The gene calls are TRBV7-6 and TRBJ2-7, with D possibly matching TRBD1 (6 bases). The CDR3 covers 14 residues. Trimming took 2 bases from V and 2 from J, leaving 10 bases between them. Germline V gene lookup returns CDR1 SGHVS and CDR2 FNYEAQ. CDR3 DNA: TGTGCCAGCAGCTTACAACAGGGCCCCTACGAGCAGTACTTC. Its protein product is CASSLQQGPYEQYF.

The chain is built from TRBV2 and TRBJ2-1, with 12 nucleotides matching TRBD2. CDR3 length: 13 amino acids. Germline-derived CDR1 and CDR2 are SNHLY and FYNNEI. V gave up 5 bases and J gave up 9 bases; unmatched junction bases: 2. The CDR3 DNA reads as TGTGCCAGCAGTCCGGGACTAGCGGGTGAGCAGTTCTTC. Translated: CASSPGLAGEQFF.

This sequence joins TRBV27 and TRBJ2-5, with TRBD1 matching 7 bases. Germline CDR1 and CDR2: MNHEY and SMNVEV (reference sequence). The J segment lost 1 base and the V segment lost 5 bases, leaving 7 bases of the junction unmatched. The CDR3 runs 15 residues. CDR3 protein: CASSPRRQGQETQYF. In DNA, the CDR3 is TGTGCCAGCAGTCCCCGACGACAGGGCCAAGAGACCCAGTACTTC.

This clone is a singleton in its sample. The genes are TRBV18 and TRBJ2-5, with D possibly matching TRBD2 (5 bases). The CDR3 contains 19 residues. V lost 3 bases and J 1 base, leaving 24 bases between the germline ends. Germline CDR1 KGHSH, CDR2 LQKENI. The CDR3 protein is CASSPLGGLQLGGQETQYF. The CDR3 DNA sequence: TGTGCCAGCTCACCCCTTGGCGGACTCCAACTAGGCGGCCAAGAGACCCAGTACTTC.

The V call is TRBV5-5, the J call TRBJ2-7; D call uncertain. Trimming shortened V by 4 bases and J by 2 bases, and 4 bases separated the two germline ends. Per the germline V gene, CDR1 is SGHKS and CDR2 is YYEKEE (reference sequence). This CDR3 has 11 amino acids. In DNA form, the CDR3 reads TGTGCCAGCAGCCTAACCTACGAGCAGTACTTC. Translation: CASSLTYEQYF.

This CDR3 reads CASSPPSATDEQFF. CDR3 nucleotides: TGTGCCAGCTCACCTCCTTCCGCCACGGATGAGCAGTTCTTC. This rearrangement joins TRBV18 to TRBJ2-1; D not resolved. CDR3 length equals 14 residues. CDR1 KGHSH and CDR2 LQKENI come from the germline V gene. V was cut by 3 bases and J by 8 bases, with 14 bases left in between.

CDR3 coding DNA: TGTGCCAGCAGCCCAGGGAGAGCTAGCGGCTCCTACGAGCAGTACTTC. This translates into CASSPGRASGSYEQYF. The chain couples TRBV11-2 to TRBJ2-7; 7 positions match TRBD2. The CDR3 has 16 amino acids. J lost 0 bases, V lost 5 bases, and 10 bases had no gene match. Germline V CDR1 and CDR2: SGHAT, FQNNGV. Combining the CDR3 with reference TRBV11-2 and TRBJ2-7 gives the whole variable domain EAGVAQSPRYKIIEKRQSVAFWCNPISGHATLYWYQQILGQGPKLLIQFQNNGVVDDSQLPKDRFSAERLKGVDSTLKIQPAKLEDSAVYLCASSPGRASGSYEQYFGPGTRLTVT.

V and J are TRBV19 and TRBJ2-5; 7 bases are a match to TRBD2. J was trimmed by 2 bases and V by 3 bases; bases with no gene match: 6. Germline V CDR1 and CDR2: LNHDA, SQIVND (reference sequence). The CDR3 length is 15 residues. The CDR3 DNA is TGTGCCAGTAGTATCGGGTCGGGAGGTCAAGAGACCCAGTACTTC. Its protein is CASSIGSGGQETQYF.

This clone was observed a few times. The DNA for the CDR3 is TGTGCCAGTAGTATCGGGGAAAGCTATAATTCACCCCTCCACTTT. It is translated as CASSIGESYNSPLHF. The V call is TRBV19, the J call TRBJ1-6; D call uncertain. This CDR3 comprises 15 residues. V gave up 3 bases and J gave up 3 bases, with 9 bases separating them. Germline assignment: CDR1 LNHDA and CDR2 SQIVND (reference sequence).

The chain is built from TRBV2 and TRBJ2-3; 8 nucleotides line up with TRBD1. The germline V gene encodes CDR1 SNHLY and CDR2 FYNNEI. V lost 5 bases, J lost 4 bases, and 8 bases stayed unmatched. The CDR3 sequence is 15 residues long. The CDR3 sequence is CASSLDRGGADTQYF. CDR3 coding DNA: TGTGCCAGCAGTTTAGACAGGGGCGGTGCAGATACGCAGTATTTT.

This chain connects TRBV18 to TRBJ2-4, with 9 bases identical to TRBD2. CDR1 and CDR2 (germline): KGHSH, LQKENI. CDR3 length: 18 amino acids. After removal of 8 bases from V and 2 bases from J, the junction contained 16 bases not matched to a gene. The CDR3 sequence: CASRPSLAGAIPKNIQYF. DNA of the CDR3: TGTGCCAGCCGACCTTCATTAGCGGGAGCCATCCCCAAAAACATTCAGTACTTC.

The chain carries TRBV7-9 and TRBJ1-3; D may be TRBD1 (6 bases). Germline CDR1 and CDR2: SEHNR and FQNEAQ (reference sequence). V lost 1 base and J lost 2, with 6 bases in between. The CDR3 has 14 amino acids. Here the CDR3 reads CASSLGTAGNTIYF. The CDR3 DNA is TGTGCCAGCAGCTTAGGGACAGCTGGAAACACCATATATTTT.

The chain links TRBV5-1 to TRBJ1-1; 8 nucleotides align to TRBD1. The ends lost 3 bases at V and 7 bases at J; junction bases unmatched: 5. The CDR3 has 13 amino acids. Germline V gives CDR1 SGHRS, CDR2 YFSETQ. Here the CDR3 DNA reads TGCGCCAGCAGCTCAGGGGGCTGGAGTGAAGCTTTCTTT. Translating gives CASSSGGWSEAFF.

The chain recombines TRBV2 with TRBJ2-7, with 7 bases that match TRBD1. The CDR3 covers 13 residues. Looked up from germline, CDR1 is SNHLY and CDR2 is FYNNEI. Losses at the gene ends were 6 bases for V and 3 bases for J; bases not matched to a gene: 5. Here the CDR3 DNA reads TGTGCCAGCAGCCGGGACAGCCTCTACGAGCAGTACTTC. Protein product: CASSRDSLYEQYF.